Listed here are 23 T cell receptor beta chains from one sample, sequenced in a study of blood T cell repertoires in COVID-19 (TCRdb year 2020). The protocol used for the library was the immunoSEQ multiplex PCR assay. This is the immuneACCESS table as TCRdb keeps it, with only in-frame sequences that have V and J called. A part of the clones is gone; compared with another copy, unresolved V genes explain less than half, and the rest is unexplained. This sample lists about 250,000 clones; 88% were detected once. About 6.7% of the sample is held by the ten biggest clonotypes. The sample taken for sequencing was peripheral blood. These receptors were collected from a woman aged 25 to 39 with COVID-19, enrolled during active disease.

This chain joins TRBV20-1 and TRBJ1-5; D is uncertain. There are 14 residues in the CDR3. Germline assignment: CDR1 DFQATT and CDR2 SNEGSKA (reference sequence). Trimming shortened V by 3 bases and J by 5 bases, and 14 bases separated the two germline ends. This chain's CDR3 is CSASPGSSDQPQHF. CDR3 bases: TGCAGTGCTAGTCCCGGGAGTTCGGATCAGCCCCAGCATTTT.

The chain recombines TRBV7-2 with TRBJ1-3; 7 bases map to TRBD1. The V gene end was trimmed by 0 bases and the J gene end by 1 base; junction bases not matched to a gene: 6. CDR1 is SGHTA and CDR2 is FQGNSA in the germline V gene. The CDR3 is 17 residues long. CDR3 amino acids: CASSLAPTGPSGNTIYF. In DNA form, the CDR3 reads TGTGCCAGCAGCTTAGCCCCGACAGGGCCTTCTGGAAACACCATATATTTT. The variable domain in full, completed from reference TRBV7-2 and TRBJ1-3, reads GAGVSQSPSNKVTEKGKDVELRCDPISGHTALYWYRQSLGQGLEFLIYFQGNSAPDKSGLPSDRFSAERTGGSVSTLTIQRTQQEDSAVYLCASSLAPTGPSGNTIYFGEGSWLTVV.

CDR3 loop: CASSLEGGGDLLTDTQYF. The CDR3 DNA follows: TGTGCCAGCAGCTTAGAGGGGGGGGGCGACCTCTTGACAGATACGCAGTATTTT. The V and J genes are TRBV7-8 and TRBJ2-3, with D tentatively TRBD2 (7 bases). The CDR3 totals 18 residues. V lost 1 base and J lost 3, with 20 bases in between. CDR1 and CDR2 from the germline V gene are SGHVS and FQNEAQ.

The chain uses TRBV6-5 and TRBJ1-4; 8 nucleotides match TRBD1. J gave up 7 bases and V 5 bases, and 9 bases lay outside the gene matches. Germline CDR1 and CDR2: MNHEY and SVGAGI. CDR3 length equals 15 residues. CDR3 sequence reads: CASSRPGQGVEKLFF. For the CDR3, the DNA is TGTGCCAGCAGTCGTCCAGGACAGGGCGTTGAAAAACTGTTTTTT.

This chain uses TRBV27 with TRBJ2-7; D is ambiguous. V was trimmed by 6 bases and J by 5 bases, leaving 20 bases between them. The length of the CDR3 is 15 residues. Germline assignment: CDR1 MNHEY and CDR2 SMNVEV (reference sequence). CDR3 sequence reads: CASRLLVEPPDEQYV. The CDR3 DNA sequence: TGTGCCAGCAGGCTCTTAGTCGAACCACCGGACGAGCAGTACGTC.

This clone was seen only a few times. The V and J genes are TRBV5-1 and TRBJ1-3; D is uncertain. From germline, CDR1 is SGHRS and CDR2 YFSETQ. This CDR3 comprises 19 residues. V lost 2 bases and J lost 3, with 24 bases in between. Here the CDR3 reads CASSFLQIQGNEIGNTIYF. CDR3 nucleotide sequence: TGCGCCAGCAGCTTCCTACAGATTCAAGGCAATGAAATTGGAAACACCATATATTTT.

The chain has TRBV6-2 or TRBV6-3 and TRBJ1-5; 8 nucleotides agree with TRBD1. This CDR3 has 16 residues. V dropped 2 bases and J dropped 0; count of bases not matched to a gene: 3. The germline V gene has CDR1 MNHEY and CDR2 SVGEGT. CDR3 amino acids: CASSYRQGYSNQPQHF. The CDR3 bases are TGTGCCAGCAGTTACAGACAGGGGTATAGCAATCAGCCCCAGCATTTT.

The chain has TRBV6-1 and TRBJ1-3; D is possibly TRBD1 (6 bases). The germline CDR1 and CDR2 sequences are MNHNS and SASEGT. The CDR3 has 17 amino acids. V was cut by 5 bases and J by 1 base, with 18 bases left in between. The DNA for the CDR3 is TGTGCCAGCAGTAAAGGAGGACAGCCCGAGTCTGGAAACACCATATATTTT. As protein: CASSKGGQPESGNTIYF.

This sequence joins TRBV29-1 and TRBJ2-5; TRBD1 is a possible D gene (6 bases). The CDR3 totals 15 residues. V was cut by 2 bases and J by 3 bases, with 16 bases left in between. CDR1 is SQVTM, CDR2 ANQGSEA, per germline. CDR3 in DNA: TGCAGCGTTGAAATCTTTGGGGGCGCGGAAGAGACCCAGTACTTC. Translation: CSVEIFGGAEETQYF.

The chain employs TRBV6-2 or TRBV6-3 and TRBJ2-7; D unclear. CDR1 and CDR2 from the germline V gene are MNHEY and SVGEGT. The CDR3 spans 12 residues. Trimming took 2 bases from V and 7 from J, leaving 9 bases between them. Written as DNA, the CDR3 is TGTGCCAGCAGTTACGGGCTTGGAGAGCAGTACTTC. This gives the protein CASSYGLGEQYF.

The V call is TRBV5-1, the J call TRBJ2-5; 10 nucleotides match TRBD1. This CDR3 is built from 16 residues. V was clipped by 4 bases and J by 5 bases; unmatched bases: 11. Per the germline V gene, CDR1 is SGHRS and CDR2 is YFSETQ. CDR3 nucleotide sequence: TGCGCCAGCAGCCGGGGACAGGGGAGGTTTTGGGAGACCCAGTACTTC. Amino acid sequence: CASSRGQGRFWETQYF.

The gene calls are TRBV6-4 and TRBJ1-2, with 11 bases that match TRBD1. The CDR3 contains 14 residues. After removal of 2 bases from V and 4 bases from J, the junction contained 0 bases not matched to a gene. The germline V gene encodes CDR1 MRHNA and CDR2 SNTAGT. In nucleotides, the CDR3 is TGTGCCAGCAGTGACGGGACAGGGGGCTATGGCTACACCTTC. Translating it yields CASSDGTGGYGYTF.

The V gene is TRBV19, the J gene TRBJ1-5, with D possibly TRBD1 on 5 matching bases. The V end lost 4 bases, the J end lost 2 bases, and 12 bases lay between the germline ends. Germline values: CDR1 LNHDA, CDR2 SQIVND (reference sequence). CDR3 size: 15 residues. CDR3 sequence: CASSRGGKGNQPQHF. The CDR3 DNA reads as TGTGCCAGTAGTAGGGGGGGTAAGGGCAATCAGCCCCAGCATTTT.

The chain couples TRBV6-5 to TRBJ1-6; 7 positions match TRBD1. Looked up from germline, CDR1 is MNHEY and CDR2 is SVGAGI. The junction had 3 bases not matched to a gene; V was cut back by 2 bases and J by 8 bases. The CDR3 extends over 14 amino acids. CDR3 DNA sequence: TGTGCCAGCAGTTACCCAGGGGGTTATTCACCCCTCCACTTT. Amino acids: CASSYPGGYSPLHF.

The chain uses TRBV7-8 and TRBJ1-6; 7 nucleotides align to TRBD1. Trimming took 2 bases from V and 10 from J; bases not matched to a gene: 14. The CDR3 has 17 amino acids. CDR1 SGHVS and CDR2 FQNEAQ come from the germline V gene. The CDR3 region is CASSLRGGQAVESPLHF. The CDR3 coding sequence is TGTGCCAGCAGCTTAAGGGGAGGACAGGCGGTTGAGTCACCCCTCCACTTT.

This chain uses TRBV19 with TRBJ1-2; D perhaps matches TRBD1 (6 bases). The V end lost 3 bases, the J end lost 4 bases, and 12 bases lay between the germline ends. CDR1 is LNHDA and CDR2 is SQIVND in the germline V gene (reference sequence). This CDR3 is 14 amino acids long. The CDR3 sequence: CASSIGAGVYGYTF. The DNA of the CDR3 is TGTGCCAGTAGTATCGGCGCAGGGGTCTATGGCTACACCTTC.

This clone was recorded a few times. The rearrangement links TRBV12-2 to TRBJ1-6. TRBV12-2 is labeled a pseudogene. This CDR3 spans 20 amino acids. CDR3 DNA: TGTGCAAGTCGCCATTTAGTATGGGGGGGCCGTAGCTCCTATAATTCACCCCTCCACTTT. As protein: CASRHLVWGGRSSYNSPLHF.

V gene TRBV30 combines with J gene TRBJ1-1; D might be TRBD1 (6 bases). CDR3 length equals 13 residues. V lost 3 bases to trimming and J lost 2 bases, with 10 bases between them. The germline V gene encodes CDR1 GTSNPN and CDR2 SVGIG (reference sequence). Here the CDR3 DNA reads TGTGCCTGGAGCGACAGGAAAAACACTGAAGCTTTCTTT. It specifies CAWSDRKNTEAFF.

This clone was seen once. The CDR3 DNA sequence: TGTGCCAGTAGTAGGACTAGCGGGGGCCCAAGCTCCTACAATGAGCAGTTCTTC. It translates to CASSRTSGGPSSYNEQFF. This chain links TRBV19 with TRBJ2-1; TRBD2 aligns across 13 bases. CDR1 is LNHDA, CDR2 SQIVND, per germline (reference sequence). V lost 4 bases and J lost 0; bases outside the gene matches: 6. CDR3 length: 18 amino acids.

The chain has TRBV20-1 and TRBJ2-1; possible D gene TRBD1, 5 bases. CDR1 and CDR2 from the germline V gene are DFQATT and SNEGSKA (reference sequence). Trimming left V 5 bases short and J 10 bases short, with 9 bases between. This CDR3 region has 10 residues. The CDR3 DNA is TGCAGTGCTGCCAAGGGGGAGCAGTTCTTC. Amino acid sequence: CSAAKGEQFF.

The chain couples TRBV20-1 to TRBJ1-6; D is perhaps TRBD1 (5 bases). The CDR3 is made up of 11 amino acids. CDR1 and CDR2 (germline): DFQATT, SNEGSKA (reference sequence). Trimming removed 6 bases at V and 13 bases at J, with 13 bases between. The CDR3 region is CSAAAGHPLHF. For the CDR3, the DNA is TGCAGTGCGGCTGCAGGGCACCCCCTCCACTTT.

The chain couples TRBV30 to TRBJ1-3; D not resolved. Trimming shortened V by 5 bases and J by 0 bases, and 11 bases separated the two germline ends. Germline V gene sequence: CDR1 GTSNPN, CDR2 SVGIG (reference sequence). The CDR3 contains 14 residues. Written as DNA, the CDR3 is TGTGCCTGGGACCCGGGGAACTCTGGAAACACCATATATTTT. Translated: CAWDPGNSGNTIYF.

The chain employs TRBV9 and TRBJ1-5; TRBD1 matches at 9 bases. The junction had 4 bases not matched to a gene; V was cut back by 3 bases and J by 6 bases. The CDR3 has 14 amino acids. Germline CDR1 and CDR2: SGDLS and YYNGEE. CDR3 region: CASSAQGASQPQHF. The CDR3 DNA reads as TGTGCCAGCAGCGCACAGGGGGCTAGTCAGCCCCAGCATTTT.